The next 21 T cell receptor beta chains were all read from a single sample in a study of monozygotic twins with inflammatory bowel disease. TCRdb re-called the 5' RACE reads and gives one entry per CDR3 protein, without DNA. The data include fewer than 450,000 distinct CDR3 sequences; the top ten clones carry just over 2.5%. The specimen sequenced was blood. The origin of the receptors is a human donor with ulcerative colitis or Crohn's disease, or a healthy co-twin of an affected twin (not recorded which).

The V gene is TRBV29-1, the J gene TRBJ1-2; the TCRdb call, TRBD1, lacks DNA for checking. The CDR3 runs to 16 residues. Per germline, CDR1 SQVTM and CDR2 ANQGSEA. This CDR3 reads CSVGRTGLGREYGYTF.

V gene TRBV7-2 combines with J gene TRBJ2-3; TCRdb picks TRBD1, but there is no DNA to check that call. Germline-derived CDR1 and CDR2 are SGHTA and FQGNSA. The CDR3 totals 14 residues. The CDR3 is CASKPGPSTDTQYF.

The chain carries TRBV20-1 and TRBJ1-5; TCRdb selects TRBD1, and the lack of DNA leaves this call unchecked. Germline lookup yields CDR1 DFQATT and CDR2 SNEGSKA (reference sequence). The CDR3 covers 16 residues. CDR3 protein: CSARDLTGTLVQPQHF.

The chain joins TRBV12-3 or TRBV12-4 to TRBJ1-5. CDR3 length equals 13 residues. CDR3 in amino acids: CASTGRSNQPQHF.

CDR3 amino acids: CASSWGRNQETQYF. The genes are TRBV7-2 and TRBJ2-5; lacking DNA, the TRBD1 call made by TCRdb goes unchecked. CDR1 and CDR2 from the germline V gene are SGHTA and FQGNSA. The CDR3 is made up of 14 amino acids.

V gene TRBV11-2 combines with J gene TRBJ2-5. Germline assignment: CDR1 SGHAT and CDR2 FQNNGV. The CDR3 consists of 16 residues. CDR3 loop: CASSFFGVTVQETQYF.

The V gene is TRBV18, the J gene TRBJ1-1; TCRdb outputs TRBD1, but without DNA this stays unchecked. This CDR3 has 15 residues. Germline CDR1 reads KGHSH; CDR2 reads LQKENI. The CDR3 sequence is CASSPRDIKNTEAFF.

The rearrangement links TRBV18 to TRBJ2-3; the TCRdb D gene call, TRBD1, has no DNA to confirm it. From germline, CDR1 is KGHSH and CDR2 LQKENI. The CDR3 is 16 residues long. The CDR3 region is CASSPPRAGGSDTQYF.

This chain links TRBV12-3 or TRBV12-4 with TRBJ2-5; TCRdb selects TRBD2, and the lack of DNA leaves this call unchecked. The CDR3 extends over 15 amino acids. The chain's CDR3 is CASSPPSADPETQYF.

CDR3 protein: CASSVGTGGNTGELFF. This sequence joins TRBV6-2 or TRBV6-3 and TRBJ2-2; TCRdb's assignment of TRBD1 cannot be checked, as there is no DNA. The CDR3 covers 16 residues. Germline CDR1 MNHEY, CDR2 SVGEGT.

The chain links TRBV9 to TRBJ1-1. The CDR3 extends over 13 amino acids. Germline V lookup: CDR1 SGDLS, CDR2 YYNGEE. This CDR3 reads CASSVEGKGEAFF. The full variable domain, with the rest looked up from reference TRBV9 and TRBJ1-1, is DSGVTQTPKHLITATGQRVTLRCSPRSGDLSVYWYQQSLDQGLQFLIQYYNGEERAKGNILERFSAQQFPDLHSELNLSSLELGDSALYFCASSVEGKGEAFFGQGTRLTVV.

The CDR3 loop reads CASSPLIRDRDNYGYTF. The chain uses TRBV27 and TRBJ1-2; TCRdb outputs TRBD1, but without DNA this stays unchecked. The CDR3 spans 17 residues. Germline CDR1 reads MNHEY; CDR2 reads SMNVEV (reference sequence).

V gene TRBV27 combines with J gene TRBJ1-1; there is no DNA to check the TCRdb D call of TRBD1. The germline V gene encodes CDR1 MNHEY and CDR2 SMNVEV (reference sequence). The length of the CDR3 is 14 residues. Here the CDR3 reads CASSQDRARTEAFF.

The V call is TRBV29-1, the J call TRBJ2-3; TCRdb's D call of TRBD2 is untestable without DNA. The germline V gene encodes CDR1 SQVTM and CDR2 ANQGSEA. This CDR3 is built from 14 residues. CDR3 loop: CSVVSSSRGDTQYF.

The CDR3 sequence is CASSPQQGVREAFF. The gene calls are TRBV18 and TRBJ1-1; the TCRdb D gene call, TRBD1, has no DNA to confirm it. The CDR3 contains 14 residues. The germline V gene encodes CDR1 KGHSH and CDR2 LQKENI.

The V gene is TRBV27, the J gene TRBJ2-1; TCRdb's D gene call, TRBD1, goes unchecked for lack of DNA. The CDR3 is 16 amino acids. Germline V lookup: CDR1 MNHEY, CDR2 SMNVEV (reference sequence). Here the CDR3 reads CASSLFDRGGNNEQFF.

CDR3 sequence: CASRSSDEKLFF. This rearrangement joins TRBV7-2 to TRBJ1-4. CDR1 is SGHTA and CDR2 is FQGNSA in the germline V gene. There are 12 residues in the CDR3.

The chain recombines TRBV29-1 with TRBJ2-1; TCRdb returns TRBD1, unconfirmable since there is no DNA. Germline V gene data show CDR1 as SQVTM and CDR2 as ANQGSEA. The CDR3 loop spans 14 amino acids. The CDR3 sequence is CSVERWGSYNEQFF.

The gene calls are TRBV18 and TRBJ2-3; TCRdb reports TRBD1, a call that lacks DNA to check it against. Germline V gene lookup returns CDR1 KGHSH and CDR2 LQKENI. The CDR3 totals 17 residues. The CDR3: CASSPLIGGSGADTQYF.

The chain recombines TRBV4-3 with TRBJ1-5. The CDR3 totals 14 residues. CDR1 is LGHNA and CDR2 is YSLEER in the germline V gene. The CDR3 is CASSQNDGNQPQHF.

The J gene is TRBJ2-7, the V gene TRBV20-1. Germline lookup yields CDR1 DFQATT and CDR2 SNEGSKA (reference sequence). CDR3 length: 12 amino acids. CDR3 protein: CSARFEDYEQYF.